The 18 T cell receptor beta chains below were found in one sample sequenced in a study of PD-L1 blockade in urothelial cancer. Repertoires were generated with immunoSEQ multiplex PCR, while TCRdb's copy carries only in-frame clones and drops some. The sample yields about 47,000 clones, approximately 80% seen once. Stated time point: pretreatment peripheral blood. The source material was PBMCs, sampled around atezolizumab (anti-PD-L1) treatment. These receptors originate from a man in his 60s with urothelial cancer.

The V and J genes are TRBV7-2 and TRBJ2-7, with TRBD1 as a possible D gene (5 bases). Trimming removed 1 base from V and 0 bases from J, with 10 bases in between. This CDR3 has 15 amino acids. Per the germline V gene, CDR1 is SGHTA and CDR2 is FQGNSA. CDR3 loop: CASSLGPGNSYEQYF. The CDR3 coding sequence is TGTGCCAGCAGCTTAGGTCCAGGGAACTCCTACGAGCAGTACTTC.

V gene TRBV7-2 combines with J gene TRBJ1-5; a weak D match, TRBD1 (6 bases). The ends were cut back, 5 bases at V and 7 bases at J, with 15 bases in the middle. From germline, CDR1 is SGHTA and CDR2 FQGNSA. The CDR3 has 14 amino acids. The CDR3 nucleotides are TGTGCCAGCAGCCCTACCGTGGGGGCCCAGCCCCAGCATTTT. Its protein product is CASSPTVGAQPQHF. The full variable domain, with the rest looked up from reference TRBV7-2 and TRBJ1-5, is GAGVSQSPSNKVTEKGKDVELRCDPISGHTALYWYRQSLGQGLEFLIYFQGNSAPDKSGLPSDRFSAERTGGSVSTLTIQRTQQEDSAVYLCASSPTVGAQPQHFGDGTRLSIL.

This clone was found once. Sequence at one end of the junction differs from germline and may be a read error. The chain uses TRBV7-7 and TRBJ2-5, with D maybe TRBD2 (5 bases). The germline V gene encodes CDR1 SSHAT and CDR2 FNYEAQ (reference sequence). CDR3 size: 14 residues. In nucleotides, the CDR3 is TGTGCTAGCAGCTTTGGGAGAAACCAAGAGACCCAGTACTTC. This codes for CASSFGRNQETQYF.

The chain employs TRBV30 and TRBJ2-2, with D perhaps TRBD2 (5 bases). Trimming cost V 4 bases and J 5 bases, with 11 bases left between them. Germline CDR1 reads GTSNPN; CDR2 reads SVGIG (reference sequence). CDR3 length: 13 residues. CDR3 residues: CAWKSGGTGELFF. CDR3 bases: TGTGCCTGGAAGAGTGGCGGGACCGGGGAGCTGTTTTTT.

The CDR3 here is CASKTQGELNEQFF. The CDR3 region has the DNA TGTGCCAGCAAGACCCAAGGGGAACTTAATGAGCAGTTCTTC. This sequence joins TRBV7-2 and TRBJ2-1; possibly TRBD1 for D (5 bases). Germline CDR1 and CDR2: SGHTA and FQGNSA. Trimming pared 7 bases from V and 7 bases from J, leaving 17 bases between. The CDR3 runs 14 residues.

V and J are TRBV18 and TRBJ2-1; 7 nucleotides line up with TRBD2. The CDR3 is 14 amino acids. V was clipped by 10 bases and J by 5 bases; unmatched bases: 11. Looked up from germline, CDR1 is KGHSH and CDR2 is LQKENI. The CDR3 sequence: CATSESGENNEQFF. The CDR3 DNA is TGTGCCACCTCGGAGAGCGGGGAAAACAATGAGCAGTTCTTC.

CDR3: CASSPQGVGANVLTF. The CDR3 DNA follows: TGTGCCAGCAGCCCCCAGGGGGTTGGGGCCAACGTCCTGACTTTC. The chain carries TRBV27 and TRBJ2-6, with 7 nucleotides matching TRBD1. With 6 bases clipped from V and 3 bases from J, the junction kept 5 bases outside the gene matches. Germline CDR1 reads MNHEY; CDR2 reads SMNVEV (reference sequence). This CDR3 region has 15 residues.

This chain joins TRBV10-1 and TRBJ1-1; D is undetermined. Germline V gene lookup returns CDR1 WNHNN and CDR2 SYGVQD (reference sequence). The V end was cut by 11 bases, the J end by 0 bases, with 13 bases between. The CDR3 is 13 residues long. The chain's CDR3 is CACRKDLNTEAFF. DNA of the CDR3: TGCGCCTGCCGAAAAGACTTGAACACTGAAGCTTTCTTT.

This sequence joins TRBV11-3 and TRBJ2-3; 9 nucleotides match TRBD2. J lost 0 bases, V lost 6 bases, and 10 bases had no gene match. This CDR3 region has 17 residues. Germline CDR1 and CDR2: SGHNT and YENEEA. The CDR3 region is CASSKNSGLASTDTQYF. The CDR3 DNA reads TGTGCCAGCAGTAAGAACTCGGGACTAGCCAGCACAGATACGCAGTATTTT.

The chain links TRBV10-3 to TRBJ2-7; 11 positions match TRBD1. This CDR3 spans 15 amino acids. CDR1 and CDR2 (germline): ENHRY, SYGVKD. J lost 6 bases, V lost 6 bases, and 10 bases had no gene match. The CDR3 coding sequence is TGTGCCATCAGAGGGACAGGGGGTAACGTGGCCGAGCAGTACTTC. The encoded protein is CAIRGTGGNVAEQYF.

V gene TRBV29-1 combines with J gene TRBJ2-1; 12 nucleotides align to TRBD2. This CDR3 region has 13 residues. V lost 8 bases to trimming and J lost 6 bases; unmatched junction nucleotides: 5. The germline V gene has CDR1 SQVTM and CDR2 ANQGSEA. The CDR3 sequence is CSSRTSGINEQFF. DNA for the CDR3: TGCAGCTCCAGGACTAGCGGGATCAATGAGCAGTTCTTC.

The chain is built from TRBV7-2 and TRBJ1-1; D is perhaps TRBD1 (6 bases). This CDR3 spans 12 amino acids. Between the trimmed V and J ends, which lost 6 bases and 5 bases, there was a span of 10 bases. CDR1 is SGHTA, CDR2 FQGNSA, per germline. The CDR3, as DNA: TGTGCCAGCAGTAGGGGGGGGACTGAAGCTTTCTTT. Encoded protein: CASSRGGTEAFF.

This clone was counted only a few times. The chain joins TRBV4-1 to TRBJ2-1, with no clear D. Germline V gives CDR1 MGHRA, CDR2 YSYEKL. This CDR3 has 12 residues. With 3 bases removed from V and 10 bases from J, the gap between germline ends came to 10 bases. CDR3 sequence (DNA): TGCGCCAGCAGCCACCATCAGAGGGAGCAGTTCTTC. Protein product: CASSHHQREQFF.

J is TRBJ1-2 and V is TRBV29-1; possibly TRBD1 for D (5 bases). The CDR3 extends over 15 amino acids. Germline lookup yields CDR1 SQVTM and CDR2 ANQGSEA. Trimming took 3 bases from V and 1 from J, leaving 15 bases between them. CDR3 amino acids: CSVDVVGGSNYGYTF. CDR3 in DNA: TGCAGCGTTGACGTCGTTGGGGGGAGTAACTATGGCTACACCTTC.

This rearrangement joins TRBV7-8 to TRBJ1-1; the D is unclear. Germline V gene data show CDR1 as SGHVS and CDR2 as FQNEAQ. Trimming stripped 1 base from V and 1 base from J, with 4 bases between. The CDR3 runs to 13 residues. CDR3 sequence: CASSLGRNTEAFF. DNA for the CDR3: TGTGCCAGCAGCTTAGGTCGGAACACTGAAGCTTTCTTT.

The CDR3 DNA follows: TGTGCCATCAGTGGACAGATCCTTGCCGAGCAGTACTTC. As protein: CAISGQILAEQYF. The gene calls are TRBV10-3 and TRBJ2-7, with D perhaps matching TRBD1 (5 bases). This CDR3 contains 13 residues. The germline CDR1 and CDR2 sequences are ENHRY and SYGVKD. The V end was cut by 4 bases, the J end by 6 bases, with 13 bases between.

This clone was recorded once. The V gene is TRBV27, the J gene TRBJ2-7, with 7 bases fitting TRBD2. The CDR3 totals 13 residues. The germline V gene encodes CDR1 MNHEY and CDR2 SMNVEV (reference sequence). Trimming cost V 3 bases and J 4 bases; bases outside gene matches: 3. CDR3 in DNA: TGTGCCAGCAGTTTTTGGGGAGGGTACGAGCAGTACTTC. Its protein product is CASSFWGGYEQYF.

This chain uses TRBV5-6 with TRBJ2-3; D not resolved. In germline, CDR1 is SGHDT, CDR2 YYEEEE. The CDR3 consists of 13 residues. The V end lost 8 bases, the J end lost 0 bases, and 10 bases lay between the germline ends. The CDR3: CASRPQSTDTQYF. In nucleotides, the CDR3 is TGTGCCAGTCGCCCCCAGAGCACAGATACGCAGTATTTT. Filled out from reference TRBV5-6 and TRBJ2-3, the complete variable domain reads DAGVTQSPTHLIKTRGQQVTLRCSPKSGHDTVSWYQQALGQGPQFIFQYYEEEERQRGNFPDRFSGHQFPNYSSELNVNALLLGDSALYLCASRPQSTDTQYFGPGTRLTVL.